This TCR beta chain was observed in a study of CD8 T cells in ankylosing spondylitis. The CDR3 covers 14 residues. Per germline, CDR1 SGHDT and CDR2 YYEEEE. V gave up 5 bases and J gave up 12 bases, with 21 bases separating them. The table lists this clonotype with many counts. TCRdb fed the 5' RACE reads into MiXCR, producing one record per CDR3 protein. Here the sample spans approximately 300,000 distinct CDR3 sequences, 15% to 25% being singletons. This chain joins TRBV5-6 and TRBJ2-1; unclear D gene. Material: blood, either unsorted or a sorted T cell fraction (not recorded which). The TCR sequence derives from a male donor with ankylosing spondylitis or in good health (not recorded which). The chain's CDR3 is CASRYSRWGHGQFF. The CDR3 DNA follows: TGTGCCAGCAGGTACTCACGGTGGGGTCATGGGCAGTTCTTC.